These T cell receptor beta chains were read from a single sample in a study of blood T cell repertoires in COVID-19. Data came from immunoSEQ multiplex PCR; TCRdb stores just in-frame clones and leaves some out. This table holds about 75,000 clones, under 90% found once. Sequenced input: peripheral blood. The receptors shown here come from a human donor in a cohort sampled during active COVID-19. Each CDR3 is given without its conserved first and last residue.

cdr3_length v_call cdr3_aa
11 TRBV9 ASSSSVNTEAF
15 TRBV5-1 ASSLGLAGGSHNEQF
10 TRBV7-2 ASRDASEKLF
9 TRBV6-4 ASSPFHEQY
11 TRBV29-1 SGGDSLNEKLF
13 TRBV5-4 ASSFLDRGRYEQF
18 TRBV7-6 ASSLILLAGRSSFAETQY
13 TRBV7-2 ASSLAAGGPGEQY
12 TRBV27 ASSLSFFPGELF
14 TRBV6-6 ASSLTGTAGNQPQH
14 TRBV5-1 ASSLAGGQGFYEQY
13 TRBV28 ATAKAGTGISPLH
13 TRBV15 ATSRESQVNNEQF
16 TRBV18 ASSRTGQDMFINEKLF
19 TRBV2 ASSIRDRASGGPRGFYEQY
15 TRBV5-6 ASSLSRRASGANVLT
14 TRBV5-1 ASSSSQTQNTGELF
15 TRBV6-6 ASSPTLTSGRGFGQY
15 TRBV7-9 ASNRGYSSEGYNEQF
14 TRBV6-2/TRBV6-3 ASSYPLAGVSYEQY